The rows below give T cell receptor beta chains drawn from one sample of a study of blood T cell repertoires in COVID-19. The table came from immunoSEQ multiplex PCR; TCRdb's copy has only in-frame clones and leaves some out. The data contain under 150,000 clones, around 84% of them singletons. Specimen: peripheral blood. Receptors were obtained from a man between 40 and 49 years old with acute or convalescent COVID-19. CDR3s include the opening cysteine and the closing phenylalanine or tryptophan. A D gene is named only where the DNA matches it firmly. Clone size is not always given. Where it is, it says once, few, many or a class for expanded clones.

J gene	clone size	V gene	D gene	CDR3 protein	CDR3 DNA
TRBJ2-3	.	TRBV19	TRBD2	CASRRTSGKGTDTQYF	TGTGCCAGCCGACGGACTAGCGGAAAGGGCACAGATACGCAGTATTTT
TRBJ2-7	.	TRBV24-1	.	CATSDRTVSYEQYF	TGTGCCACCAGTGATAGGACAGTTTCCTACGAGCAGTACTTC
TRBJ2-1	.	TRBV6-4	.	CASSDEGYNEQFF	TGTGCCAGCAGTGACGAGGGCTACAATGAGCAGTTCTTC
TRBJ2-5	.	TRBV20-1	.	CSASFRGTQYF	TGCAGTGCTAGTTTTAGGGGGACACAGTACTTC
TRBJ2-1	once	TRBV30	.	CAWGRGFSGNEQFF	TGTGCCTGGGGCAGGGGCTTTTCCGGCAATGAGCAGTTCTTC
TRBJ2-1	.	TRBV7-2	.	CASSYLAYNEQFF	TGTGCCAGCAGCTATCTAGCATACAATGAGCAGTTCTTC
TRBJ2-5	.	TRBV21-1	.	CASSKPREETQYF	TGTGCCAGCAGCAAGCCCCGGGAGGAGACCCAGTACTTC
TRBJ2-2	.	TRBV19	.	CASSLQSNTGELFF	TGTGCCAGTAGTTTACAGTCGAACACCGGGGAGCTGTTTTTT
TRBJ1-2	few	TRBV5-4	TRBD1	CASSFETGDGYTF	TGTGCCAGCAGCTTCGAAACAGGGGATGGCTACACCTTC
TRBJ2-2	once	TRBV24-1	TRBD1	CATSDSPGTGITGELFF	TGTGCCACCAGTGATAGCCCCGGGACAGGGATCACCGGGGAGCTGTTTTTT
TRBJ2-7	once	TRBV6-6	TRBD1	CASRRGQGAYEQYF	TGTGCCAGCAGACGCGGACAGGGGGCCTACGAGCAGTACTTC
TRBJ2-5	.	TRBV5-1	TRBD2	CASSRGLGETQYF	TGCGCCAGCAGCAGGGGACTAGGGGAGACCCAGTACTTC
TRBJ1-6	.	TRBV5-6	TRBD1	CASSLGGTGGWSPLHF	TGTGCCAGCAGCTTAGGGGGGACAGGGGGCTGGTCACCCCTCCACTTT
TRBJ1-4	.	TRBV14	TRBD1	CASSQGLTGWLGNEKLFF	TGTGCCAGCAGCCAGGGATTGACAGGGTGGTTGGGCAATGAAAAACTGTTTTTT
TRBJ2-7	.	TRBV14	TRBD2	CASSQVKASGGYEQYF	TGTGCCAGCAGCCAAGTTAAGGCTAGCGGGGGCTACGAGCAGTACTTC
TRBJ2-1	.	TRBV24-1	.	CATSVIGASGNEQFF	TGTGCCACCAGTGTAATCGGAGCTAGTGGCAATGAGCAGTTCTTC
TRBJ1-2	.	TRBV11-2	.	CASSLDLDYGYTF	TGTGCCAGCAGCTTAGATCTAGACTATGGCTACACCTTC
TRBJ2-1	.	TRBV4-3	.	CASSPSEGYWNEQFF	TGCGCCAGCAGCCCTAGCGAAGGGTATTGGAATGAGCAGTTCTTC
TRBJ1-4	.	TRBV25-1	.	CASSGTDGATNEKLFF	TGTGCCAGCAGTGGAACGGACGGGGCAACTAATGAAAAACTGTTTTTT
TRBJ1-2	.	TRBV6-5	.	CASTQDSANGYTF	TGTGCCAGCACACAGGACAGTGCGAATGGCTACACCTTC
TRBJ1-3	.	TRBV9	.	CASNPWGGPLGPGNTIYF	TGTGCCAGCAACCCTTGGGGGGGACCCCTGGGCCCCGGAAACACCATATATTTT
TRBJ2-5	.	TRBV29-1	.	CSVRVMGETQYF	TGCAGCGTTCGGGTGATGGGAGAGACCCAGTACTTC
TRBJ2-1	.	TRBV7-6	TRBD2	CASSPGLAGGTHEQFF	TGTGCCAGCAGCCCAGGACTAGCGGGGGGCACCCATGAGCAGTTCTTC
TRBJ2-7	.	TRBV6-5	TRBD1	CASSYGTGAHEQYF	TGTGCCAGCAGTTACGGGACAGGGGCCCACGAGCAGTACTTC
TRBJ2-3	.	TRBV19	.	CASSRQLGSDTQYF	TGTGCCAGTAGTAGACAGCTGGGGTCAGATACGCAGTATTTT
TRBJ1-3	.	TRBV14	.	CASSQERSSRNTIYF	TGTGCCAGCAGCCAAGAGAGGAGCTCGAGAAACACCATATATTTT
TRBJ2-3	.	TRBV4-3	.	CASSHFSGPTDTQYF	TGCGCCAGCAGCCACTTCAGCGGGCCCACAGATACGCAGTATTTT
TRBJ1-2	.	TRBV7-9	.	CASSLGSGNYGYTF	TGTGCCAGCAGCTTAGGTTCGGGGAACTATGGCTACACCTTC
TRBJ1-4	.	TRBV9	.	CASSVVPGANEKLFF	TGTGCCAGCAGCGTAGTACCAGGGGCTAATGAAAAACTGTTTTTT
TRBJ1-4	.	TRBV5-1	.	CASMDSSNEKLFF	TGCGCCAGCATGGACAGTAGTAATGAAAAACTGTTTTTT
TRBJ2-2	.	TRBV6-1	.	CASSGQTAPNTGELFF	TGTGCCAGCAGTGGACAGACAGCGCCGAACACCGGGGAGCTGTTTTTT
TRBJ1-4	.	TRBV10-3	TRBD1	CAISRTGEFANEKLFF	TGTGCCATCAGTCGGACAGGGGAATTCGCGAATGAAAAACTGTTTTTT
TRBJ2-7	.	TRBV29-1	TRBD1	CSVSGTAPGEQYF	TGCAGCGTTTCCGGGACAGCCCCGGGGGAGCAGTACTTC
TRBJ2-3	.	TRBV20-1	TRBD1	CSASTPDRDSTDTQYF	TGCAGTGCTAGTACCCCAGACAGGGATAGCACAGATACGCAGTATTTT
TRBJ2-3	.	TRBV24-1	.	CATSDRSFTDTQYF	TGTGCCACCAGTGATCGTAGTTTCACAGATACGCAGTATTTT
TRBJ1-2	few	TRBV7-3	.	CASSLDSHSGYTF	TGTGCCAGCAGCTTGGACAGCCACAGTGGCTACACCTTC
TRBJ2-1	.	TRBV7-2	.	CASKEVGSSSYNEQFF	TGTGCCAGCAAGGAGGTGGGCTCCAGCTCCTACAATGAGCAGTTCTTC
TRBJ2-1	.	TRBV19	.	CASSLVRGEQFF	TGTGCCAGTAGCCTAGTCCGGGGTGAGCAGTTCTTC
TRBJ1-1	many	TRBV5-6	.	CASSYYATEAFF	TGTGCCAGCAGCTACTATGCCACTGAAGCTTTCTTT
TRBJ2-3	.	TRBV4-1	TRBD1	CASSQEIDRGRKDTQYF	TGCGCCAGCAGCCAAGAAATCGACAGGGGGCGCAAAGATACGCAGTATTTT
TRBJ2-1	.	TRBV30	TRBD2	CAWSAPGAGGRYNEQFF	TGTGCCTGGAGTGCACCCGGGGCGGGGGGCCGGTACAATGAGCAGTTCTTC
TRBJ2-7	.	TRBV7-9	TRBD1	CASSFGTGDEQYF	TGTGCCAGCAGCTTTGGGACAGGGGACGAGCAGTACTTC
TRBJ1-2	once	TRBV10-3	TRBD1	CAIGNEGALNYGYTF	TGTGCCATCGGCAATGAGGGGGCATTGAACTATGGCTACACCTTC
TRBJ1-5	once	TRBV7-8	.	CASSLGGQPQHF	TGTGCCAGCAGCTTAGGAGGGCAGCCCCAGCATTTT
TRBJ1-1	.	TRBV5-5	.	CASSLGATTEAFF	TGTGCCAGCAGCTTGGGGGCGACAACTGAAGCTTTCTTT
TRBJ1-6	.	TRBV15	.	CATSRDPGSYNSPLHF	TGTGCCACCAGCAGAGATCCGGGATCCTATAATTCACCCCTCCACTTT
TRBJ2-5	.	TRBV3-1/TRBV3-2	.	CASSQAGEETQYF	TGTGCCAGCAGCCAAGCGGGGGAAGAGACCCAGTACTTC
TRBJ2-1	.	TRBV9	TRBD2	CASSPGLADYNEQFF	TGTGCCAGCAGCCCGGGACTAGCGGATTACAATGAGCAGTTCTTC
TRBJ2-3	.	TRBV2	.	CASSPLEAQYF	TGTGCCAGCAGCCCGTTAGAGGCGCAGTATTTT
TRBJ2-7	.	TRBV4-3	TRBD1	CASSPGTGTYEQYF	TGCGCCAGCAGCCCTGGGACAGGAACCTACGAGCAGTACTTC
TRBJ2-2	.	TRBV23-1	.	CASSQSGTGRSGELFF	TGCGCCAGCAGTCAATCGGGGACTGGGAGGTCTGGGGAGCTGTTTTTT